A single sample is the source of the 24 T cell receptor beta chains below, sequenced in a study of tumor and adjacent non-tumor tissue in lung cancer. No cell sorting was done before RNA was extracted from the tissue. A modified ARM-PCR protocol with three rounds of nested PCR amplified TCRbeta. A single record per CDR3 protein comes from TCRdb applying MiXCR to the multiplex PCR reads. The top ten clones hold approximately 12% of a sample with fewer than 85,000 distinct CDR3 sequences, roughly 80% of them seen once. Sequenced sample: lung tumor tissue. The receptors come from a woman between 45 and 60 years old with non-small cell lung cancer.

Concerning this clonotype itself: The conserved closing phenylalanine or tryptophan is absent in this CDR3, likely reflecting a read error. This chain connects TRBV28 to TRBJ1-5, with D tentatively TRBD1 (6 bases). CDR3 length equals 15 residues. The germline V gene has CDR1 MDHEN and CDR2 SYDVKM. The CDR3 region has the DNA TGTGCCAGCAGTAAACAACAGGGTGGTAATCGGCCCCAGCATCTT. This gives the protein CASSKQQGGNRPQHL.

Comment on this clonotype: Lacking the conserved final phenylalanine or tryptophan, this CDR3 likely reflects a read error. The chain carries TRBV20-1 and TRBJ2-1; D possibly corresponds to TRBD2 (5 bases). The CDR3 contains 14 residues. The V and J ends lost 3 bases and 3 bases respectively, with 12 bases between them. CDR1 and CDR2 from the germline V gene are DFQATT and SNEGSKA (reference sequence). The CDR3 DNA is TGCAGTGCTAGTTTCGGGGAAGGCTACAATGAGCAGTTCTTA. It encodes CSASFGEGYNEQFL.

Note on this clonotype: The CDR3 carries no conserved terminal phenylalanine or tryptophan, so it likely arises from a read error. CDR3 amino acids: CSAEPGPDNEQFS. CDR3 nucleotides: TGCAGTGCTGAACCGGGACCCGACAATGAGCAGTTCTCT. The chain is built from TRBV20-1 and TRBJ2-1; the D call may be TRBD1 or TRBD2 (5 bases each). Germline CDR1 reads DFQATT; CDR2 reads SNEGSKA (reference sequence). The V gene lost 5 bases and the J gene lost 5 bases, with 13 bases spanning the gap. This CDR3 is built from 13 residues.

This clonotype was detected only once. Since the CDR3 does not end with the conserved phenylalanine or tryptophan, this likely comes from a read error. J is TRBJ2-5 and V is TRBV12-3 or TRBV12-4; maybe TRBD2 (6 bases). The CDR3 has 14 residues. Trimming removed 0 bases from V and 4 bases from J, with 9 bases in between. CDR3 nucleotide sequence: TGTGCCAGCAGTTTAGCGGAGGGAACAGAGACCCAGTACTCA. Translated: CASSLAEGTETQYS.

In the case of this clonotype: The CDR3 end shows no conserved phenylalanine or tryptophan, and so a read error is likely. The chain uses TRBV30 and TRBJ1-1; the D is unclear. The germline V gene has CDR1 GTSNPN and CDR2 SVGIG (reference sequence). The V gene lost 0 bases and the J gene lost 6 bases, with 8 bases spanning the gap. This CDR3 spans 12 amino acids. The DNA of the CDR3 is TGTGCCTGGAGTGTCTCGACATCTGAAGCTTTCTTA. Its protein product is CAWSVSTSEAFL.

This clonotype is categorized as large. This sequence joins TRBV12-3 or TRBV12-4 and TRBJ2-3; 8 bases are shared with TRBD2. The ends lost 1 base at V and 2 bases at J; junction bases unmatched: 5. CDR3 length equals 16 residues. CDR3 region: CASSLDTSGSTDTQYF. CDR3 DNA sequence: TGTGCCAGCAGTTTAGATACTAGCGGATCCACAGATACGCAGTATTTT.

This clonotype has just one count. At one end, the junction sequence differs from germline, possibly due to a read error. The rearrangement links TRBV20-1 to TRBJ1-1; the D is unclear. This CDR3 comprises 14 residues. Germline V gives CDR1 DFQATT, CDR2 SNEGSKA (reference sequence). For the CDR3, the DNA is TGCAGTGATACCTATCATAAGACAAACACTGAAACTTTCTTT. Protein: CSDTYHKTNTETFF.

This clonotype turned up a few times. One end of the junction fails to match germline, which may point to a read error. The rearrangement uses TRBV5-4 and TRBJ2-5, with TRBD1 identical over 7 bases. Germline lookup yields CDR1 SGHNT and CDR2 YYREEE (reference sequence). The CDR3 contains 16 residues. The CDR3 nucleotides read TGTGCCAGCAACTTGAGTCGCAGGGGGTACCAAGAGGCCCAGTACTTC. Its protein product is CASNLSRRGYQEAQYF.

As concerns this clonotype: A read error may account for a junction end that differs from germline. The chain employs TRBV20-1 and TRBJ2-1, with D possibly TRBD2 on 6 matching bases. The CDR3 has 14 amino acids. From germline, CDR1 is DFQATT and CDR2 SNEGSKA (reference sequence). CDR3 loop: CSVSFGGGYNDQFF. The CDR3, as DNA: TGCAGTGTCAGCTTCGGGGGAGGCTACAATGACCAGTTCTTC.

To note about this clonotype: Mismatch with germline at one junction end may stem from a read error. The V call is TRBV24-1, the J call TRBJ2-3, with D possibly matching TRBD1 (6 bases). Per germline, CDR1 KGHDR and CDR2 SFDVKD. This CDR3 is built from 17 residues. The CDR3 loop is CATTDPTTGLITDTPHF. DNA of the CDR3: TGTGCCACCACTGATCCAACGACAGGCCTGATCACAGATACGCCGCATTTT.

The chain links TRBV20-1 to TRBJ1-2; tentatively, D is TRBD1 (5 bases). This CDR3 has 14 residues. Germline V gene data show CDR1 as DFQATT and CDR2 as SNEGSKA (reference sequence). V lost 7 bases, J lost 7 bases, and 22 bases lay in between. This CDR3 is CSGLPGPGVTGYTF. CDR3 coding DNA: TGCAGTGGGCTCCCGGGACCGGGGGTTACTGGCTACACCTTC.

Of note for this clonotype: Lacking the conserved final phenylalanine or tryptophan, this CDR3 likely reflects a read error. The V call is TRBV11-2, the J call TRBJ2-1, with D unresolved. CDR3 size: 13 residues. Germline V CDR1 and CDR2: SGHAT, FQNNGV. The CDR3 DNA reads as TGTGCCAGCTGCTTAGATCTAAACAATGAGCAGTTCTTA. This translates into CASCLDLNNEQFL.

This sequence joins TRBV11-1 and TRBJ2-1; a weak D match, TRBD1 (5 bases). Germline V gene sequence: CDR1 SGHAT, CDR2 FQDESV (reference sequence). V gave up 3 bases and J gave up 8 bases, with 14 bases separating them. The CDR3 covers 14 residues. In DNA, the CDR3 is TGTGCCAGCAGCTTCCAACAGGATTTCGATGAGCAGTTCTTC. It translates to CASSFQQDFDEQFF.

Details on this clonotype: In this CDR3 the conserved last residue, phenylalanine or tryptophan, is missing, so a read error is likely. The V and J genes are TRBV29-1 and TRBJ2-5; 9 nucleotides line up with TRBD2. The CDR3 has 14 residues. Trimming cost V 3 bases and J 2 bases; bases outside gene matches: 4. CDR1 SQVTM and CDR2 ANQGSEA come from the germline V gene. In DNA, the CDR3 is TGCAGCGTTGACTTAGCGGGAGAACAAGAGACCCAGTACTTA. It encodes CSVDLAGEQETQYL.

A remark on this clonotype: The missing conserved phenylalanine or tryptophan at the end of this CDR3 makes a read error likely. The chain employs TRBV6-1 and TRBJ2-7, with D perhaps matching TRBD2 (5 bases). The CDR3 has 13 amino acids. CDR1 and CDR2 from the germline V gene are MNHNS and SASEGT. The CDR3 sequence: CATSGVTSYEQYL. In DNA, the CDR3 is TGTGCCACTTCCGGGGTCACGTCCTATGAGCAGTACTTA.

Turning to this clonotype: Given the absence of the conserved phenylalanine or tryptophan at the CDR3 end, a read error is likely. The genes are TRBV4-3 and TRBJ2-5; D assignment may be TRBD1 or TRBD2 (5 bases each). CDR3 length equals 14 residues. Germline V gene data show CDR1 as LGHNA and CDR2 as YSLEER. CDR3 sequence reads: CTSSQESRGETQYL. The CDR3, as DNA: TGCACCAGCAGCCAAGAGTCGAGGGGAGAGACCCAGTACCTC.

About this clonotype itself: The CDR3 ends on some other residue instead of the conserved phenylalanine or tryptophan, so this is likely a read error. The J gene is TRBJ2-3, the V gene TRBV11-2; 14 positions agree with TRBD2. The CDR3 runs to 17 residues. Germline V gene sequence: CDR1 SGHAT, CDR2 FQNNGV. The CDR3 here is CASSLNPGLAGADTQYV. The CDR3 nucleotides are TGTGCCAGTAGCTTGAACCCGGGACTAGCGGGAGCAGATACGCAGTATGTT.

V gene TRBV20-1 combines with J gene TRBJ2-1; D tentatively reads TRBD1 or TRBD2 (5 bases each). The end of the DNA fits TRBJ2-7 better, so the J call may be wrong. The CDR3 spans 16 residues. Germline V gene lookup returns CDR1 DFQATT and CDR2 SNEGSKA (reference sequence). CDR3 coding DNA: TGCAGTGCTATAAGCCGGGACCAACAATCCTACAATGAGCAGTACTTC. Amino acids: CSAISRDQQSYNEQYF.

The rearrangement links TRBV20-1 to TRBJ2-3; D unresolved. Germline V lookup: CDR1 DFQATT, CDR2 SNEGSKA (reference sequence). Trimming pared 2 bases from V and 0 bases from J, leaving 12 bases between. CDR3 length: 15 amino acids. This CDR3 is CSARRSSSSTDTQYF. In nucleotides, the CDR3 is TGCAGTGCTAGACGTTCGAGCAGTAGCACAGATACGCAGTATTTT.

This clonotype has a single count. An end of the junction differs from the germline gene, which may be a read error. This sequence joins TRBV29-1 and TRBJ2-7; D possibly corresponds to TRBD2 (5 bases). From germline, CDR1 is SQVTM and CDR2 ANQGSEA. CDR3 length: 14 residues. CDR3 DNA sequence: TGCAGCGTAAAAGGGAGAGGAGATTACTACGAGCGGTACTTC. Encoded protein: CSVKGRGDYYERYF.

With regard to this clonotype: At one end the junction does not follow the germline gene, possibly because of a read error. The chain has TRBV4-1 and TRBJ1-1; TRBD1 is a possible D gene (6 bases). Germline V gene lookup returns CDR1 MGHRA and CDR2 YSYEKL. This CDR3 is built from 16 residues. The CDR3 spells CASSHDLYRVGTEAFF. CDR3 bases: TGCGCCAGTAGCCATGATCTATACAGGGTCGGCACTGAAGCTTTCTTT.

The rearrangement links TRBV29-1 to TRBJ2-1, with D perhaps given as TRBD1 or TRBD2 (5 bases each). The length of the CDR3 is 11 residues. Germline CDR1 and CDR2: SQVTM and ANQGSEA. Trimming took 3 bases from V and 13 from J, leaving 13 bases between them. Here the CDR3 reads CSVESRDLQFF. Written as DNA, the CDR3 is TGCAGCGTTGAGAGCCGGGACCTCCAGTTCTTC.

By share of the sample, this clonotype is medium-sized. The rearrangement uses TRBV10-2 and TRBJ1-1; perhaps TRBD1 as D (5 bases). Germline V lookup: CDR1 WSHSY, CDR2 SAAADI. The CDR3 loop spans 12 amino acids. Deletions cut 8 bases from V and 5 bases from J, with 12 bases between. The CDR3 sequence: CASQGVGTEAFF. Here the CDR3 DNA reads TGCGCCAGCCAGGGTGTGGGAACTGAAGCTTTCTTT.

The chain combines TRBV11-2 with TRBJ2-2, with D uncertain. Germline values: CDR1 SGHAT, CDR2 FQNNGV. The V gene lost 2 bases and the J gene lost 5 bases, with 12 bases spanning the gap. CDR3 length: 15 amino acids. This CDR3 reads CASSLTRAQTGELFF. The CDR3 nucleotides are TGTGCCAGCAGCTTAACGAGAGCTCAAACCGGGGAGCTGTTTTTT.